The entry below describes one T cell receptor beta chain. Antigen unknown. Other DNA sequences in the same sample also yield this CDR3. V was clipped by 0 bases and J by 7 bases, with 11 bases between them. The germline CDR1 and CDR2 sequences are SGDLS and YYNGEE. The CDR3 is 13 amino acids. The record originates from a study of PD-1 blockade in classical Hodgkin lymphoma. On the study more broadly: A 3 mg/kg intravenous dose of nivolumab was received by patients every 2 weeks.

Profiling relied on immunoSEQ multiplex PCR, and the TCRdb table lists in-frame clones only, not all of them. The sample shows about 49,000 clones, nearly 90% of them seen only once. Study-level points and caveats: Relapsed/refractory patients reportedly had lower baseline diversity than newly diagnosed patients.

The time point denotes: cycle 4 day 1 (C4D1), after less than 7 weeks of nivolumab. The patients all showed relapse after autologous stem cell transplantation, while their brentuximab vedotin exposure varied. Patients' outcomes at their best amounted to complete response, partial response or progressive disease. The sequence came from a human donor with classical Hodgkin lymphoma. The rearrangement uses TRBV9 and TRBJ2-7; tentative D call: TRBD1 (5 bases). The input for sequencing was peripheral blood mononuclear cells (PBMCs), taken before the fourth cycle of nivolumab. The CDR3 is CASSVGQGSEQYF. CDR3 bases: TGTGCCAGCAGCGTAGGTCAGGGTTCGGAGCAGTACTTC.